The rows below give T cell receptor beta chains drawn from one sample of a study of shared clonotypes between healthy human individuals. Only in-frame clones appear in the TCRdb table, and some are missing; sequencing was by immunoSEQ multiplex PCR. The table lists 600,000 to 750,000 clones, roughly 72% of them singletons, with less than 2% in the top ten. Sequencing was done on a sample of memory CD4+ T cells sorted from blood. The receptor set was obtained from a woman in her twenties or thirties in good health. The CDR3 runs from the conserved cysteine through the conserved F or W. Each record gives: D gene, J gene, V gene, clone size, CDR3 DNA, CDR3 protein. The D gene is left open where the match is weak. A clone size is listed for some rows: how often the clone was seen (once, few, many), or a class if it is expanded.

d_gene: TRBD2
j_gene: TRBJ2-7
v_gene: TRBV7-9
abundance: .
CDR3nt: TGTGCCAGCAGCCCACCGGGACTAGCGGGTTCCTACGAGCAGTACTTC
CDR3aa: CASSPPGLAGSYEQYF

d_gene: .
j_gene: TRBJ2-1
v_gene: TRBV28
abundance: .
CDR3nt: TGTGCCAGCATTCTAACCCTTGTAGGGGGTGAGCAGTTCTTC
CDR3aa: CASILTLVGGEQFF

d_gene: TRBD2
j_gene: TRBJ2-3
v_gene: TRBV27
abundance: .
CDR3nt: TGTGCCAGCAGGGGCGCTAGCGGGAGGGGAGCAGATACGCAGTATTTT
CDR3aa: CASRGASGRGADTQYF

d_gene: TRBD2
j_gene: TRBJ2-3
v_gene: TRBV7-7
abundance: .
CDR3nt: TGTGCCAGCAGCTTAGAGGGACTAGGTAGTACGCAGTATTTT
CDR3aa: CASSLEGLGSTQYF

d_gene: .
j_gene: TRBJ2-1
v_gene: TRBV9
abundance: .
CDR3nt: TGTGCCAGCAGCGTAGGAACGGCGACACCGTACAATGAGCAGTTCTTC
CDR3aa: CASSVGTATPYNEQFF

d_gene: .
j_gene: TRBJ2-2
v_gene: TRBV6-1
abundance: .
CDR3nt: TGTGCCAGCACATGGGGGCACAACACCGGGGAGCTGTTTTTT
CDR3aa: CASTWGHNTGELFF

d_gene: TRBD1
j_gene: TRBJ2-6
v_gene: TRBV30
abundance: .
CDR3nt: TGTGCCTGGAGGACAGGGTCTGGGGCCAACGTCCTGACTTTC
CDR3aa: CAWRTGSGANVLTF

d_gene: TRBD1
j_gene: TRBJ2-5
v_gene: TRBV5-1
abundance: .
CDR3nt: TGCGCCAGCATCCCCGGGACAGGGAGTGAGGAGACCCAGTACTTC
CDR3aa: CASIPGTGSEETQYF

d_gene: TRBD2
j_gene: TRBJ2-1
v_gene: TRBV5-6
abundance: .
CDR3nt: TGTGCCAGCAGCATACTCGGACTAGGAGACTACAATGAGCAGTTCTTC
CDR3aa: CASSILGLGDYNEQFF

d_gene: TRBD2
j_gene: TRBJ2-5
v_gene: TRBV2
abundance: .
CDR3nt: TGTGCCAGCAGTGCTCGGGAGGGCGGACACCAAGAGACCCAGTACTTC
CDR3aa: CASSAREGGHQETQYF

d_gene: .
j_gene: TRBJ2-2
v_gene: TRBV5-1
abundance: .
CDR3nt: TGCGCCAGCAGCCCACCGGGCCTGAACACCGGGGAGCTGTTTTTT
CDR3aa: CASSPPGLNTGELFF

d_gene: TRBD2
j_gene: TRBJ2-7
v_gene: TRBV27
abundance: .
CDR3nt: TGTGCCAGCAGTATGGGACTAGCGGGAGTTGGATACGAGCAGTACTTC
CDR3aa: CASSMGLAGVGYEQYF

d_gene: TRBD2
j_gene: TRBJ2-3
v_gene: TRBV4-2
abundance: .
CDR3nt: TGTGCCAGCAGCCAAGATTGGCGACGAGGACTAGCGGCCCCTAGCACAGATACGCAGTATTTT
CDR3aa: CASSQDWRRGLAAPSTDTQYF

d_gene: TRBD1
j_gene: TRBJ2-1
v_gene: TRBV28
abundance: .
CDR3nt: TGTGCCAGCAGTTTATTCCAGGGGGCTAATGAGCAGTTCTTC
CDR3aa: CASSLFQGANEQFF

d_gene: .
j_gene: TRBJ1-4
v_gene: TRBV28
abundance: once
CDR3nt: TGTGCCAGCAGTTTTGGGGGGACTAATGAAAAACTGTTTTTT
CDR3aa: CASSFGGTNEKLFF

d_gene: .
j_gene: TRBJ1-5
v_gene: TRBV5-8
abundance: .
CDR3nt: TGTGCCAGCAGCCCCCGGGCTATCCTACAGGGAGCGAGCAATCAGCCCCAGCATTTT
CDR3aa: CASSPRAILQGASNQPQHF

d_gene: TRBD1
j_gene: TRBJ1-5
v_gene: TRBV2
abundance: .
CDR3nt: TGTGCCAGCAGTGCGTCAGGGGGCAGGAATCAGCCCCAGCATTTT
CDR3aa: CASSASGGRNQPQHF

d_gene: TRBD2
j_gene: TRBJ2-7
v_gene: TRBV5-6
abundance: .
CDR3nt: TGTGCCAGCAGGACTAGCGGGAGAGTCTACGAGCAGTACTTC
CDR3aa: CASRTSGRVYEQYF

d_gene: TRBD2
j_gene: TRBJ2-7
v_gene: TRBV6-5
abundance: .
CDR3nt: TGTGCCAGCAGCAAACCGGGACTAGTTTCCTACGAGCAGTACTTC
CDR3aa: CASSKPGLVSYEQYF

d_gene: .
j_gene: TRBJ1-1
v_gene: TRBV7-9
abundance: .
CDR3nt: TGTGCCAGCAGCTTTATCCAGGGTTCTAACACTGAAGCTTTCTTT
CDR3aa: CASSFIQGSNTEAFF

d_gene: .
j_gene: TRBJ1-2
v_gene: TRBV4-2
abundance: few
CDR3nt: TGTGCCAGCAGCCCCGGGACGGAGAACTATGGCTACACCTTC
CDR3aa: CASSPGTENYGYTF

d_gene: TRBD1
j_gene: TRBJ2-1
v_gene: TRBV7-9
abundance: .
CDR3nt: TGTGCCAGCAGCTTAGCGGGGACAGGGCTACATGAGCAGTTCTTC
CDR3aa: CASSLAGTGLHEQFF

d_gene: TRBD2
j_gene: TRBJ2-3
v_gene: TRBV30
abundance: .
CDR3nt: TGTGCCTGGAGCCACAGGAGAGCGGGAGGGGGCGCAGATACGCAGTATTTT
CDR3aa: CAWSHRRAGGGADTQYF

d_gene: TRBD1
j_gene: TRBJ1-1
v_gene: TRBV6-6
abundance: once
CDR3nt: TGTGCCAGCAGTTCGCCCACGGGGACAGGGGCTGAAGCTTTCTTT
CDR3aa: CASSSPTGTGAEAFF

d_gene: .
j_gene: TRBJ2-7
v_gene: TRBV6-5
abundance: .
CDR3nt: TGTGCCAGCAGCCAACCGACTGGGATGGGAGAGCAGTACTTC
CDR3aa: CASSQPTGMGEQYF

d_gene: .
j_gene: TRBJ1-1
v_gene: TRBV5-1
abundance: .
CDR3nt: TGCGCCAGCAGCTTGGTGGCAGGTTACGACACTGAAGCTTTCTTT
CDR3aa: CASSLVAGYDTEAFF

d_gene: TRBD2
j_gene: TRBJ2-7
v_gene: TRBV7-2
abundance: .
CDR3nt: TGTGCCAGCAGCTTGGCGGGAGGGTTCAGCTCCTACGAGCAGTACTTC
CDR3aa: CASSLAGGFSSYEQYF

d_gene: TRBD1
j_gene: TRBJ2-4
v_gene: TRBV5-1
abundance: .
CDR3nt: TGCGCCAGCAGCTTGCCCCGGGACAGGGATTTGGACAAAAACATTCAGTACTTC
CDR3aa: CASSLPRDRDLDKNIQYF

d_gene: .
j_gene: TRBJ2-3
v_gene: TRBV25-1
abundance: .
CDR3nt: TGTGCCAGCAGTGAATATTTTTCTGGTTCAGCCACAGATACGCAGTATTTT
CDR3aa: CASSEYFSGSATDTQYF

d_gene: TRBD1
j_gene: TRBJ1-1
v_gene: TRBV4-1
abundance: .
CDR3nt: TGCGCCAGCAGCCAAGGAATTGGGGGACAGCTTTGGGACACTGAAGCTTTCTTT
CDR3aa: CASSQGIGGQLWDTEAFF

d_gene: TRBD2
j_gene: TRBJ2-1
v_gene: TRBV27
abundance: .
CDR3nt: TGTGCCAGCAGTCCCCTAGCGGGAGGCTACAATGAGCAGTTCTTC
CDR3aa: CASSPLAGGYNEQFF

d_gene: TRBD2
j_gene: TRBJ2-5
v_gene: TRBV5-4
abundance: .
CDR3nt: TGTGCCAGCAGCTTTAATTCGGGAGGAGAGACCCAGTACTTC
CDR3aa: CASSFNSGGETQYF

d_gene: TRBD1
j_gene: TRBJ2-7
v_gene: TRBV5-1
abundance: many
CDR3nt: TGCGCCAGCAGCTGGGGACAGGAGGTCTCCTACGAGCAGTACTTC
CDR3aa: CASSWGQEVSYEQYF

d_gene: .
j_gene: TRBJ2-7
v_gene: TRBV27
abundance: .
CDR3nt: TGTGCCAGCAGTTTAGCCGGGGCCAACTACGAGCAGTACTTC
CDR3aa: CASSLAGANYEQYF

d_gene: .
j_gene: TRBJ1-3
v_gene: TRBV28
abundance: once
CDR3nt: TGTGCCAGCAGTTTATGGGCCAGATCGAGCTCTGGAAACACCATATATTTT
CDR3aa: CASSLWARSSSGNTIYF

d_gene: .
j_gene: TRBJ2-3
v_gene: TRBV7-9
abundance: few
CDR3nt: TGTGCCAGCAGCTTTCCCGGCGGCTACACAGATACGCAGTATTTT
CDR3aa: CASSFPGGYTDTQYF

d_gene: TRBD2
j_gene: TRBJ2-3
v_gene: TRBV29-1
abundance: once
CDR3nt: TGCAGCGTTCAGCGGGAGTCAGATACGCAGTATTTT
CDR3aa: CSVQRESDTQYF

d_gene: .
j_gene: TRBJ1-1
v_gene: TRBV19
abundance: .
CDR3nt: TGTGCCAGTAGTCTACAGGTTATGGCTGAAGCTTTCTTT
CDR3aa: CASSLQVMAEAFF